The rows below give T cell receptor beta chains drawn from one sample of a study of T cells after yellow fever vaccination. One entry per CDR3 protein, called by TCRdb with MiXCR from the 5' RACE reads. The sample consists of tens of thousands of distinct CDR3 sequences, approximately 5.2% of them appearing once. The sequenced sample was PBMCs, either bulk or a sorted T-cell subset (CD4+, CD8+, memory, or dextramer-sorted; not recorded which), obtained around 45 days after the first yellow fever vaccination. The receptors shown here come from a man aged 18-30 years who received the YFV17D yellow fever vaccine. Each CDR3 is given with its conserved first and last residue. Each record gives: D gene, clone size, V gene, J gene, CDR3 protein, CDR3 DNA. A D gene is named only where the DNA matches it firmly. Where a row states a size, it is once, few, many or the class of an expanded clone; other rows omit it.

D: NA; size: many; V: TRBV27; J: TRBJ2-1; CDR3: CASSLGRNRRNEQFF; DNA: TGTGCCAGCAGTTTGGGCAGGAACAGGAGAAATGAGCAGTTCTTC
D: NA; size: many; V: TRBV5-6; J: TRBJ2-5; CDR3: CASSLARGRETQYF; DNA: TGTGCCAGCAGCTTGGCCCGAGGGAGGGAGACCCAGTACTTC
D: NA; size: medium-sized; V: TRBV5-1; J: TRBJ2-4; CDR3: CASSLAFEKAAKNIQYF; DNA: TGCGCCAGCAGCTTGGCTTTTGAGAAGGCAGCCAAAAACATTCAGTACTTC
D: NA; size: many; V: TRBV12-3/TRBV12-4; J: TRBJ1-3; CDR3: CASSPDRLGNTIYF; DNA: TGTGCCAGCAGTCCTGACAGACTTGGAAACACCATATATTTT
D: TRBD2; size: large; V: TRBV4-2; J: TRBJ2-1; CDR3: CASSQASGGANEQFF; DNA: TGTGCCAGCAGCCAAGCTAGCGGGGGGGCCAATGAGCAGTTCTTC
D: NA; size: many; V: TRBV6-1; J: TRBJ2-6; CDR3: CASSPTWTGRAGANVLTF; DNA: TGTGCCAGCAGTCCCACCTGGACAGGGAGGGCTGGGGCCAACGTCCTGACTTTC
D: NA; size: many; V: TRBV6-6; J: TRBJ1-6; CDR3: CASRGLRESPLHF; DNA: TGTGCCAGCAGGGGGCTGCGGGAGTCACCCCTCCACTTT
D: TRBD1; size: many; V: TRBV7-2; J: TRBJ1-2; CDR3: CASSLAQGHGYTF; DNA: TGTGCCAGCAGCTTAGCACAGGGGCATGGCTACACCTTC
D: NA; size: many; V: TRBV20-1; J: TRBJ2-3; CDR3: CSARDRAVGTDTQYF; DNA: TGCAGTGCTAGAGATAGGGCGGTGGGAACAGATACGCAGTATTTT
D: NA; size: many; V: TRBV4-3; J: TRBJ2-5; CDR3: CASSQGVGREQETQYF; DNA: TGCGCCAGCAGCCAAGGGGTAGGCAGGGAGCAAGAGACCCAGTACTTC
D: NA; size: many; V: TRBV2; J: TRBJ2-6; CDR3: CASSEGGSSSGANVLTF; DNA: TGTGCCAGCAGTGAAGGGGGCAGCTCCTCTGGGGCCAACGTCCTGACTTTC
D: NA; size: many; V: TRBV13; J: TRBJ2-7; CDR3: CASSPAGTSYEQYF; DNA: TGTGCCAGCAGCCCCGCCGGGACAAGCTACGAGCAGTACTTC
D: NA; size: many; V: TRBV5-1; J: TRBJ1-4; CDR3: CASSLGQTTTNEKLFF; DNA: TGCGCCAGCAGCTTAGGACAGACAACAACTAATGAAAAACTGTTTTTT
D: NA; size: many; V: TRBV20-1; J: TRBJ2-5; CDR3: CSAQRGETQYF; DNA: TGCAGTGCCCAGAGGGGGGAGACCCAGTACTTC
D: TRBD2; size: many; V: TRBV10-3; J: TRBJ2-2; CDR3: CATRTSGFTGELFF; DNA: TGTGCCACCCGGACTAGCGGGTTCACCGGGGAGCTGTTTTTT
D: TRBD2; size: medium-sized; V: TRBV11-3; J: TRBJ2-1; CDR3: CASSLGTSGGANEQFF; DNA: TGTGCCAGCAGCTTAGGGACTAGCGGGGGGGCCAATGAGCAGTTCTTC
D: NA; size: many; V: TRBV4-1; J: TRBJ1-2; CDR3: CASSPPGLNYGYTF; DNA: TGCGCCAGCAGCCCCCCGGGTCTTAACTATGGCTACACCTTC
D: NA; size: many; V: TRBV6-6; J: TRBJ1-2; CDR3: CASSYSFDGYTF; DNA: TGTGCCAGCAGTTACTCGTTTGATGGCTACACCTTC
D: NA; size: many; V: TRBV9; J: TRBJ1-5; CDR3: CASTEVYLGGALNQPQHF; DNA: TGTGCCAGCACCGAGGTGTACCTGGGTGGGGCCCTTAATCAGCCCCAGCATTTT
D: NA; size: many; V: TRBV3-1; J: TRBJ2-5; CDR3: CASSLDGRRETQYF; DNA: TGTGCCAGCAGCCTCGATGGTAGGAGGGAGACCCAGTACTTC
D: TRBD1; size: NA; V: TRBV20-1; J: TRBJ2-3; CDR3: CCASPAHGTGSTDTQYF; DNA: TGCTGTGCTAGTCCTGCCCACGGGACAGGGTCCACAGATACGCAGTATTTT
D: NA; size: many; V: TRBV5-5; J: TRBJ1-4; CDR3: CASKIGTPNEKLFF; DNA: TGTGCCAGCAAAATCGGGACACCTAATGAAAAACTGTTTTTT
D: TRBD1; size: many; V: TRBV27; J: TRBJ2-4; CDR3: CASSRQGENIQYF; DNA: TGTGCCAGCAGTCGACAGGGGGAGAACATTCAGTACTTC
D: NA; size: many; V: TRBV12-1; J: TRBJ1-1; CDR3: CASVGQENTEAFF; DNA: TGTGCCAGCGTTGGACAAGAGAACACTGAAGCTTTCTTT
D: NA; size: many; V: TRBV5-1; J: TRBJ2-2; CDR3: CASSLSGENGELFF; DNA: TGCGCCAGCAGCTTGTCAGGGGAAAACGGGGAGCTGTTTTTT
D: NA; size: NA; V: TRBV6-1; J: TRBJ1-5; CDR3: CASSRRRNSNQPQHF; DNA: TGTGCCAGCAGCCGTCGACGAAATAGCAATCAGCCCCAGCATTTT
D: NA; size: many; V: TRBV10-3; J: TRBJ1-6; CDR3: CAVGTQFNSPLHF; DNA: TGTGCCGTAGGGACACAATTTAATTCACCCCTCCACTTT
D: TRBD2; size: many; V: TRBV7-2; J: TRBJ2-7; CDR3: CASSTVGAGGEQYF; DNA: TGTGCCAGCAGTACCGTTGGTGCGGGGGGCGAGCAGTACTTC
D: NA; size: many; V: TRBV6-5; J: TRBJ2-7; CDR3: CASSKMRSSYEQYF; DNA: TGTGCCAGCAGCAAGATGAGGAGCTCCTACGAGCAGTACTTC
D: TRBD1; size: many; V: TRBV18; J: TRBJ2-7; CDR3: CASSPPVGTGGSYEQYF; DNA: TGTGCCAGCTCACCCCCGGTAGGGACAGGGGGCTCCTACGAGCAGTACTTC
D: TRBD2; size: many; V: TRBV11-2; J: TRBJ2-3; CDR3: CASSPFPGGSSTDTQYF; DNA: TGTGCCAGCAGCCCTTTTCCGGGGGGGTCTAGCACAGATACGCAGTATTTT
D: NA; size: many; V: TRBV20-1; J: TRBJ1-6; CDR3: CSANPGSNSPLHF; DNA: TGCAGTGCGAATCCAGGGAGTAATTCACCCCTCCACTTT
D: TRBD1; size: many; V: TRBV18; J: TRBJ1-1; CDR3: CASAAGGRRNTEAFF; DNA: TGTGCCAGCGCAGCAGGGGGAAGGAGGAACACTGAAGCTTTCTTT
D: NA; size: many; V: TRBV5-6; J: TRBJ2-6; CDR3: CASSFQWDGANVLTF; DNA: TGTGCCAGCAGCTTTCAATGGGACGGGGCCAACGTCCTGACTTTC
D: TRBD2; size: many; V: TRBV7-9; J: TRBJ2-1; CDR3: CASSRPSGGSKEQFF; DNA: TGTGCCAGCAGCCGCCCCAGCGGGGGAAGTAAGGAGCAGTTCTTC
D: TRBD1; size: many; V: TRBV5-1; J: TRBJ1-1; CDR3: CASSPPRQGGTEAFF; DNA: TGCGCCAGCAGCCCTCCGAGACAGGGAGGCACTGAAGCTTTCTTT
D: NA; size: many; V: TRBV24-1; J: TRBJ2-1; CDR3: CATDGGQQYNEQFF; DNA: TGTGCCACGGACGGGGGACAGCAATACAATGAGCAGTTCTTC
D: TRBD2; size: many; V: TRBV20-1; J: TRBJ2-2; CDR3: CSASTSGGWSTGELFF; DNA: TGCAGTGCTTCCACTAGCGGGGGTTGGAGCACCGGGGAGCTGTTTTTT
D: NA; size: many; V: TRBV4-3; J: TRBJ1-5; CDR3: CASSQAENQPQHF; DNA: TGCGCCAGCAGCCAAGCCGAAAATCAGCCCCAGCATTTT
D: NA; size: many; V: TRBV7-9; J: TRBJ1-1; CDR3: CASSRGLLNTEAFF; DNA: TGTGCCAGCAGCCGCGGACTCCTAAACACTGAAGCTTTCTTT
D: NA; size: many; V: TRBV12-5; J: TRBJ2-7; CDR3: CASGVYEQYF; DNA: TGTGCTAGTGGGGTCTACGAGCAGTACTTC
D: TRBD1; size: many; V: TRBV5-1; J: TRBJ1-5; CDR3: CASSVGTGYNQPQHF; DNA: TGCGCCAGCAGCGTCGGGACAGGCTACAATCAGCCCCAGCATTTT
D: TRBD2; size: medium-sized; V: TRBV20-1; J: TRBJ2-5; CDR3: CSATGLADQETQYF; DNA: TGCAGTGCAACAGGACTAGCGGACCAAGAGACCCAGTACTTC
D: NA; size: many; V: TRBV4-1; J: TRBJ1-4; CDR3: CASSQDNRGNEKLFF; DNA: TGCGCCAGCAGCCAAGACAACCGGGGTAATGAAAAACTGTTTTTT
D: NA; size: many; V: TRBV7-2; J: TRBJ2-5; CDR3: CASLDGPYPQETQYF; DNA: TGTGCCAGCCTGGACGGCCCCTATCCTCAAGAGACCCAGTACTTC
D: NA; size: few; V: TRBV2; J: TRBJ2-7; CDR3: CASSGTDVDYEQYF; DNA: TGTGCCAGCAGTGGGACAGATGTTGACTACGAGCAGTACTTC
D: NA; size: many; V: TRBV7-9; J: TRBJ1-6; CDR3: CASSLAQWALHF; DNA: TGTGCCAGCAGCTTAGCGCAGTGGGCCCTCCACTTT
D: NA; size: many; V: TRBV6-4; J: TRBJ2-2; CDR3: CASSDRGDTGELFF; DNA: TGTGCCAGCAGTGACAGGGGAGACACCGGGGAGCTGTTTTTT
D: TRBD1; size: many; V: TRBV27; J: TRBJ1-4; CDR3: CASSLQRQGEKLFF; DNA: TGTGCCAGCAGTCTCCAGAGACAGGGGGAAAAACTGTTTTTT